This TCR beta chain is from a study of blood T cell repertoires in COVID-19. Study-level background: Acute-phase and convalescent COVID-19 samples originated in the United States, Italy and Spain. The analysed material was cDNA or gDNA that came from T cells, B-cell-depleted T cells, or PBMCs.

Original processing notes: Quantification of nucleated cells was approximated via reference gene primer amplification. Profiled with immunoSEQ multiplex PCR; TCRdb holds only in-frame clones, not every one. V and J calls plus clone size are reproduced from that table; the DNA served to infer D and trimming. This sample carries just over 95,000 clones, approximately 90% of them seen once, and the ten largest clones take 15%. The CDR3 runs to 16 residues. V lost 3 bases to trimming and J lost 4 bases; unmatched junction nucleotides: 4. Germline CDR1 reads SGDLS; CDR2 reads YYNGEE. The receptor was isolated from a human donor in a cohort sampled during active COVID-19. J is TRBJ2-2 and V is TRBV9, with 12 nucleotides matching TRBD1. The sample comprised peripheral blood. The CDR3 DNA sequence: TGTGCCAGCAGCGGGGGGACAGGGGGCGTCACCGGGGAGCTGTTTTTT. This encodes CASSGGTGGVTGELFF.